Listed here is a single T cell receptor (beta chain). What antigen it recognizes has not been identified. The input lacks base qualities; no much larger clone sits a single base away. The data originate from a study of T-cell reconstitution after alpha-beta-depleted transplantation in children listed by TCRdb under 2016. General notes on the study: The study quantitatively tracked T-cell immune reconstitution after TCRalphabeta/CD19-depleted allogeneic hematopoietic cell transplantation in children using TCR repertoire profiling.

The CDR3 measures 13 amino acids from cysteine to phenylalanine. Only the CDR3 DNA stays, 39 bases, in frame from base 1. After removal of 6 bases from V and 10 bases from J, the junction retains 6 bases not matched to a gene. Results and caveats for the whole study, not just this receptor: About two months after transplant, the apparently early recovery of alphabetaT-cell counts reportedly depended on just several hundred clones that had expanded rapidly and came from non-depleted graft cells. In some patients, high TCRbeta diversity at day 60 was attributed to recipient T cells and intrathymic progenitors that had survived conditioning. Over subsequent months, a decline in hyperexpanded clone frequencies was noted, and after one year, T-cell counts and TCRbeta diversity were mostly ascribed to newly produced T cells.

The meaning of the sample's treatment or condition label: allogeneic hematopoietic cell transplantation with graft depleted of TCRalphabeta T cells and CD19 B cells. TCRalphabeta/CD19-depleted allogeneic hematopoietic cell grafts were given to the transplant recipients, all of whom were children. The method was PCR. This sample was sequenced with an Illumina HiSeq 2500. TCR library preparation used molecular barcoding, with unique molecular identifiers applied to normalize quantification of the TCRbeta repertoire. Starting from the raw public reads, TCRdb applied fastp trimming at Q25, assembled clones with MiXCR and retained in-frame beta chains. Every distinct CDR3 protein forms one entry, paired with its most common genes and DNA. This sample gives 440,000 or so distinct CDR3 sequences in total; 43% of them show up just once. Approximately 30% of the sample is in the top ten clones.

Recombination joined TRBV12-3 or TRBV12-4 with TRBJ1-6, with 7 middle bases fitting TRBD1. The sample consisted of PBMCs, taken before TCRalphabeta/CD19-depleted stem cell transplant. The receptor was isolated from a girl between 2 and 10 years old with aplastic anemia, due to receive a stem cell transplant. CDR3 sequence: CASRTGTVSPLHF. The nucleotide sequence is given as TGTGCCAGCAGGACAGGGACGGTCTCACCCCTCCACTTT.